These T cell receptor beta chains were read from a single sample in a study of blood T cell repertoires in COVID-19. The table came from immunoSEQ multiplex PCR; TCRdb's copy has only in-frame clones and leaves some out. The sample lists about 180,000 clones; about 86% were seen once. The sequencing sample was made of peripheral blood. The origin of the receptors is a man in his forties or fifties with active or convalescent COVID-19. Both conserved end residues are part of each CDR3. Each record gives: D gene, clone size, CDR3 length, V gene, J gene, CDR3 protein, CDR3 DNA. D genes are given only for firm matches. Clone size is shown for a subset of rows, as once, few, many or a class of expanded clone.

>TRBD1|NA|14|TRBV18|TRBJ1-2
CASTPGQGNYGYTF
TGTGCCAGCACCCCGGGACAGGGGAACTATGGCTACACCTTC
>NA|NA|14|TRBV6-6|TRBJ1-1
CASSYPELNTEAFF
TGTGCCAGCAGTTACCCCGAGTTGAACACTGAAGCTTTCTTT
>TRBD1|NA|13|TRBV30|TRBJ2-1
CAWTNSQGNEQFF
TGTGCCTGGACCAACTCACAGGGGAATGAGCAGTTCTTC
>TRBD1|NA|14|TRBV6-5|TRBJ1-6
CASRFGTGSSPLHF
TGTGCCAGCAGATTCGGGACAGGTTCTTCACCCCTCCACTTT
>NA|once|16|TRBV5-1|TRBJ2-7
CASSLAGTAVSYEQYF
TGCGCCAGCAGCTTGGCGGGAACGGCTGTCTCCTACGAGCAGTACTTC
>TRBD2|NA|17|TRBV28|TRBJ2-5
CASSPLLGGGIQETQYF
TGTGCCAGCAGTCCTCTCCTGGGGGGGGGTATCCAAGAGACCCAGTACTTC
>NA|NA|18|TRBV15|TRBJ2-7
CATSRTGLSVHASYEQYF
TGTGCCACCAGCAGAACGGGACTCTCCGTTCACGCTTCCTACGAGCAGTACTTC
>NA|NA|14|TRBV5-1|TRBJ1-1
CASSRTEVRTEAFF
TGCGCCAGCAGCCGGACAGAAGTTCGCACTGAAGCTTTCTTT
>TRBD2|NA|16|TRBV5-1|TRBJ2-1
CASSLAETSGSYEQFF
TGCGCCAGCAGCTTGGCCGAGACTAGCGGGAGCTATGAGCAGTTCTTC
>NA|NA|16|TRBV18|TRBJ2-1
CASSTSEPGSYNEQFF
TGTGCCAGCTCCACCTCCGAGCCAGGGTCCTACAATGAGCAGTTCTTC
>NA|NA|14|TRBV28|TRBJ1-2
CASSLQGIAYGYTF
TGTGCCAGCAGTTTACAGGGGATCGCCTATGGCTACACCTTC
>TRBD1|NA|16|TRBV5-6|TRBJ1-2
CASSRRDRALSYGYTF
TGTGCCAGCAGCCGCCGGGACAGAGCATTGAGTTATGGCTACACCTTC
>TRBD1|NA|18|TRBV23-1|TRBJ1-3
CASSQYSAGGDTGNTIYF
TGCGCCAGCAGTCAATACTCGGCAGGGGGCGATACGGGAAACACCATATATTTT
>TRBD1|NA|15|TRBV14|TRBJ2-5
CASSQWTGVPETQYF
TGTGCCAGCAGCCAATGGACAGGGGTACCAGAGACCCAGTACTTC
>NA|few|16|TRBV5-6|TRBJ2-7
CASSLATAGASYEQYF
TGTGCCAGCAGCTTGGCAACGGCAGGGGCCTCCTACGAGCAGTACTTC
>TRBD1|NA|13|TRBV7-8|TRBJ2-5
CASSRDRQETQYF
TGTGCCAGCAGCCGGGACAGGCAAGAGACCCAGTACTTC
>TRBD1|NA|15|TRBV6-5|TRBJ2-7
CASSYYARGLYEQYF
TGTGCCAGCAGTTACTATGCCAGGGGGCTGTACGAGCAGTACTTC
>NA|NA|11|TRBV6-6|TRBJ1-2
CASSYGAGYTF
TGTGCCAGCAGTTACGGGGCTGGCTACACCTTC
>NA|NA|15|TRBV7-7|TRBJ2-5
CASSLSPGFTETQYF
TGTGCCAGCAGCTTATCGCCCGGGTTTACAGAGACCCAGTACTTC
>NA|NA|12|TRBV6-1|TRBJ2-7
CASSEEIPEAYF
TGTGCCAGCAGTGAAGAGATTCCCGAGGCGTACTTC
>NA|NA|15|TRBV7-9|TRBJ2-7
CASSSATLSSYEQYF
TGTGCCAGCAGCTCCGCGACATTGAGCTCCTACGAGCAGTACTTC
>NA|NA|14|TRBV12-5|TRBJ1-2
CASGSDRAGYGYTF
TGTGCTAGTGGCTCGGACCGCGCGGGCTATGGCTACACCTTC
>NA|NA|13|TRBV10-2|TRBJ2-7
CASRESSSYEQYF
TGCGCCAGCAGAGAGTCTAGCTCCTACGAGCAGTACTTC
>NA|NA|12|TRBV29-1|TRBJ1-1
CSVESEGLEAFF
TGCAGCGTTGAAAGTGAGGGTCTTGAAGCTTTCTTT
>TRBD1|NA|14|TRBV6-5|TRBJ1-1
CASTQGGGNTEAFF
TGTGCCAGCACCCAGGGGGGTGGGAACACTGAAGCTTTCTTT
>NA|few|15|TRBV18|TRBJ1-2
CASSLSPAAHYGYTF
TGTGCCAGCTCACTCTCCCCAGCGGCCCACTATGGCTACACCTTC
>NA|NA|13|TRBV18|TRBJ2-4
CASSPRARDIQYF
TGTGCCAGCTCACCAAGGGCCAGGGACATTCAGTACTTC
>NA|NA|14|TRBV15|TRBJ1-2
CATSRDRGSYGYTF
TGTGCCACCAGCAGAGATAGGGGCAGCTATGGCTACACCTTC
>NA|NA|17|TRBV15|TRBJ2-1
CATSRDKGTGFYNEQFF
TGTGCCACCAGCAGAGATAAAGGAACGGGATTCTACAATGAGCAGTTCTTC
>TRBD2|NA|14|TRBV19|TRBJ2-1
CASSLLAGQDEQFF
TGTGCCAGTAGTCTACTAGCGGGGCAGGATGAGCAGTTCTTC
>TRBD1|once|19|TRBV29-1|TRBJ2-5
CSGRRSGTGTAEGRETQYF
TGCAGCGGCCGGAGGTCCGGGACAGGGACCGCCGAGGGTCGGGAGACCCAGTACTTC
>TRBD2|NA|15|TRBV6-5|TRBJ2-7
CASSSVAGEAYEQYF
TGTGCCAGCAGTTCTGTAGCGGGGGAGGCCTACGAGCAGTACTTC
>TRBD2|NA|15|TRBV7-2|TRBJ2-2
CASKRTSVNTGELFF
TGTGCCAGCAAGAGGACTAGCGTCAACACCGGGGAGCTGTTTTTT
>TRBD2|NA|17|TRBV6-2/TRBV6-3|TRBJ2-1
CASSYSPISGVYNEQFF
TGTGCCAGCAGTTACTCTCCGATTAGCGGGGTATACAATGAGCAGTTCTTC
>TRBD2|NA|16|TRBV9|TRBJ2-5
CASSVGGAGGGETQYF
TGTGCCAGCAGCGTAGGCGGAGCGGGGGGAGGCGAGACCCAGTACTTC
>TRBD1|NA|15|TRBV19|TRBJ1-1
CASSIWGQGGTEAFF
TGTGCCAGTAGTATATGGGGACAGGGGGGAACTGAAGCTTTCTTT
>TRBD1|NA|14|TRBV11-2|TRBJ1-2
CASSYQTGNYGYTF
TGTGCCAGCAGCTACCAGACAGGGAACTATGGCTACACCTTC
>NA|NA|16|TRBV7-3|TRBJ1-3
CASSLTPGTTGNTIYF
TGTGCCAGCAGCTTAACCCCCGGGACAACTGGAAACACCATATATTTT
>TRBD2|NA|18|TRBV28|TRBJ2-1
CASSRGLAGPSSYNEQFF
TGTGCCAGCAGTAGGGGACTAGCGGGGCCTAGCTCCTACAATGAGCAGTTCTTC
>NA|NA|14|TRBV6-5|TRBJ2-3
CASRQSPLTDTQYF
TGTGCCAGCAGACAAAGTCCCCTCACAGATACGCAGTATTTT
>NA|NA|14|TRBV7-2|TRBJ2-7
CASSLGAGRDEQYF
TGTGCCAGCAGCTTAGGGGCAGGGCGTGACGAGCAGTACTTC
>NA|NA|13|TRBV19|TRBJ1-1
CASSATRVTEAFF
TGTGCCAGTAGTGCCACCAGGGTCACTGAAGCTTTCTTT